The sequence of this T cell receptor beta chain was determined in a study of CD8 T cells in Susac syndrome. On the study more broadly: Intravenous immunoglobulin alone or corticosteroids were being given to patients with Susac syndrome at blood draw, unless they were therapy-naive.

General study points: Susac-specific public clones were found in total CD8+ and CD8+ TEMRA repertoires, numbering 15 to 20 and five, respectively.

With regard to this clonotype: The antigen remains undetermined.

After extraction with the RNeasy kit, roughly 0.45 to 1 ug of the RNA was reverse transcribed using random hexamers. Multiplex PCR with immunoSEQ amplified the TCR beta CDR3 across 54 Vbeta and 13 Jbeta. TCRdb reanalysed the immunoSEQ multiplex PCR reads using MiXCR and keeps one entry per CDR3 protein. The sample consists of tens of thousands of distinct CDR3 sequences, 95% to 96% of them appearing once. Germline CDR1 and CDR2: MNHEY and SVGEGT. V dropped 0 bases and J dropped 3; count of bases not matched to a gene: 6. The CDR3 has 16 amino acids. The J gene is TRBJ2-7, the V gene TRBV6-2 or TRBV6-3; 9 positions agree with TRBD1. The origin of this receptor is a human donor with Susac syndrome. The sample consisted of CD8+ T cells from PBMCs. CDR3 in amino acids: CASSYSQTGGLYEQYF. As DNA, the CDR3 is TGTGCCAGCAGTTACTCCCAGACAGGGGGACTCTACGAGCAGTACTTC.